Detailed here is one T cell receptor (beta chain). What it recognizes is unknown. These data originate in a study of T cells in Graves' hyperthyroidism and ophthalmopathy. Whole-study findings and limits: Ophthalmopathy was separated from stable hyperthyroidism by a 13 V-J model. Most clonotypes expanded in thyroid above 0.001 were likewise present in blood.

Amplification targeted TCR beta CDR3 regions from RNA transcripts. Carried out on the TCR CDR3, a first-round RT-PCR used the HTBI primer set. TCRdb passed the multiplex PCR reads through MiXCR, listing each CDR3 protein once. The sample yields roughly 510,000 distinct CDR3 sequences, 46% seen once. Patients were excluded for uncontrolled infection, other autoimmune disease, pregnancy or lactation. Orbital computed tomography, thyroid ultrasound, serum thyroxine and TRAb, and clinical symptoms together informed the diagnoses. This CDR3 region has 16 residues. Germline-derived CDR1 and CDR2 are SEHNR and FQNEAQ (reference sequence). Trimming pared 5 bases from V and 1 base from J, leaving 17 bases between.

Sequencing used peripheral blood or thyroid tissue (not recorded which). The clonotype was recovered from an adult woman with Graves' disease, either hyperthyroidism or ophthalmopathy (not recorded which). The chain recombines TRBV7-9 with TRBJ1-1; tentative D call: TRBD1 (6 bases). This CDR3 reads CASSPGAMRGNTEAFF. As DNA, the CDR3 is TGTGCCAGCAGCCCGGGGGCTATGCGTGGGAACACTGAAGCTTTCTTT.